These 11 T cell receptor beta chains originate from one sample sequenced in a study of long-term antiretroviral therapy in people with HIV. An immunoSEQ assay, version v3.0, was performed at survey level. Profiling relied on immunoSEQ multiplex PCR, and the TCRdb table lists in-frame clones only, not all of them. Of some 28,000 clones detected, more than 90% appear once; the ten largest clones hold roughly 8%. The material was unsorted PBMCs, obtained more than 6 years after starting antiretroviral therapy. The receptor source for this set is a man aged 30-40 years with HIV.

The CDR3 reads CASSPGQAASREQYF. Here the CDR3 DNA reads TGTGCCAGCAGCCCCGGACAGGCAGCCAGCCGAGAGCAGTACTTC. This chain uses TRBV7-2 with TRBJ2-7, with 7 bases aligning to TRBD1. Germline CDR1 reads SGHTA; CDR2 reads FQGNSA. The CDR3 sequence is 15 residues long. After removal of 5 bases from V and 7 bases from J, the junction contained 14 bases not matched to a gene.

Concerning this clone: An end of the junction does not agree with germline; a read error may underlie this. This chain connects TRBV29-1 to TRBJ1-2, with D possibly TRBD1 on 6 matching bases. CDR1 SQVTM and CDR2 ANQGSEA come from the germline V gene. This CDR3 has 13 residues. Written as DNA, the CDR3 is TGCAGCGTTGGAAGGGGGGCAGACTACGGCTACACCTTC. Its translation: CSVGRGADYGYTF.

This chain uses TRBV27 with TRBJ2-7; a weak D match, TRBD1 (6 bases). V lost 8 bases and J 2 bases, leaving 10 bases between the germline ends. The CDR3 spans 12 residues. Germline V lookup: CDR1 MNHEY, CDR2 SMNVEV (reference sequence). The CDR3 reads CASSGTPYEQYF. For the CDR3, the DNA is TGTGCCAGCTCCGGGACACCCTACGAGCAGTACTTC.

The V and J genes are TRBV11-2 and TRBJ2-5, with 8 bases matching TRBD2. Germline trimming cut 5 bases from V and 5 bases from J; bases unmatched to any gene: 10. Germline-derived CDR1 and CDR2 are SGHAT and FQNNGV. This CDR3 is built from 15 residues. Written as DNA, the CDR3 is TGTGCCAGCAGCCTCTCAGCGGGAGTTGAGGAGACCCAGTACTTC. Translated: CASSLSAGVEETQYF.

The J gene is TRBJ1-5, the V gene TRBV5-8, with 8 bases matching TRBD1. The length of the CDR3 is 15 residues. The trim removed 2 bases at V and 7 bases at J, leaving 8 bases unmatched. The germline V gene has CDR1 SGHTS and CDR2 YDEGEE. This chain's CDR3 is CASSLQGVFGQPQHF. The CDR3 coding sequence is TGTGCCAGCAGCTTACAGGGGGTGTTTGGGCAGCCCCAGCATTTT.

This chain joins TRBV7-9 and TRBJ2-3; D is perhaps TRBD1 (7 bases). CDR1 is SEHNR and CDR2 is FQNEAQ in the germline V gene (reference sequence). Trimming shortened V by 3 bases and J by 3 bases, and 19 bases separated the two germline ends. This CDR3 is built from 17 residues. CDR3 sequence: CASSFVGGTEKTDTQYF. The CDR3, as DNA: TGTGCCAGCAGCTTCGTAGGGGGGACAGAGAAAACAGATACGCAGTATTTT.

The CDR3 region has the DNA TGTGCCAGCAGCTTTGCTAGCCAAAGGACATTTACCTTCACCGGGGAGCTGTTTTTT. This encodes CASSFASQRTFTFTGELFF. The chain recombines TRBV5-5 with TRBJ2-2, with D tentatively TRBD1 or TRBD2 (5 bases each). Germline V gene lookup returns CDR1 SGHKS and CDR2 YYEKEE (reference sequence). V was trimmed by 2 bases and J by 4 bases, leaving 24 bases between them. The CDR3 spans 19 residues.

This chain joins TRBV4-1 and TRBJ1-6; D remains ambiguous. The CDR3 spans 13 residues. CDR1 MGHRA and CDR2 YSYEKL come from the germline V gene. V shed 3 bases and J shed 10 bases, with 10 bases lying between them. The CDR3 region is CASSQLRTSPLHF. DNA for the CDR3: TGCGCCAGCAGCCAGTTAAGAACATCACCCCTCCACTTT.

V usage is TRBV9 and J usage is TRBJ2-1, with D possibly TRBD1 on 5 matching bases. Germline CDR1 is SGDLS and CDR2 is YYNGEE. V lost 1 base and J 11 bases, leaving 10 bases between the germline ends. The CDR3 is made up of 12 amino acids. The CDR3, as DNA: TGTGCCAGCAGCGTACAGGGCGGACAGCAGTTCTTC. It yields the protein CASSVQGGQQFF.

This chain links TRBV21-1 with TRBJ1-4. TRBV21-1 is a recognized pseudogene. The CDR3 totals 15 residues. The CDR3: CASSKRGATNEKLFF. CDR3 in DNA: TGTGCCAGCAGCAAAAGGGGAGCAACTAATGAAAAACTGTTTTTT.

The chain is built from TRBV28 and TRBJ1-5, with TRBD1 matching 9 bases. Germline CDR1 is MDHEN and CDR2 is SYDVKM. With 6 bases clipped from V and 8 bases from J, the junction kept 20 bases outside the gene matches. CDR3 length equals 18 residues. The DNA of the CDR3 is TGTGCCAGCAGCCGAGTCAAACCGGGACAGGGCGAGAGAAAGCCCCAGCATTTT. Translation gives CASSRVKPGQGERKPQHF.